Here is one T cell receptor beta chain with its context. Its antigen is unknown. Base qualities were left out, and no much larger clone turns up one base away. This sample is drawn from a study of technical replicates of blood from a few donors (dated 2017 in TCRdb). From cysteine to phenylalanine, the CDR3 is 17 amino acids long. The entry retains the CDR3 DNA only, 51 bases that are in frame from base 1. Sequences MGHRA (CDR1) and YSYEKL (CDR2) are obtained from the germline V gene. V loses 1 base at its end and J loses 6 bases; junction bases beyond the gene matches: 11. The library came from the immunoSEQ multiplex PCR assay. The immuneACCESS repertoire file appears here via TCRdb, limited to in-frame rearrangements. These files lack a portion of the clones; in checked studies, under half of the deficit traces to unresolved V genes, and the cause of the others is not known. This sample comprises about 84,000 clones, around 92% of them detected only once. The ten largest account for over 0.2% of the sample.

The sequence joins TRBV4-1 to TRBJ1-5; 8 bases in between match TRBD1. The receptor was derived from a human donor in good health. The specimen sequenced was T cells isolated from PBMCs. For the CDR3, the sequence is CASSQVVRQGASQPQHF. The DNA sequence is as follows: TGCGCCAGCAGCCAAGTGGTCCGGCAGGGGGCAAGTCAGCCCCAGCATTTT.